A selection of T cell receptor beta chains follows, all from one sample in a study of T cell responses to AZD1222 COVID-19 vaccine. Sequencing was performed with immunoSEQ multiplex PCR; in TCRdb, only in-frame clones are kept and a portion is missing. Of approximately 120,000 clones listed, 80% to 90% are singletons. The sample in question was peripheral blood, obtained on day 0 of MenACWY control vaccination. These TCRs come from an adult in good health. Both conserved end residues are part of each CDR3. Fields, in order: V gene, clone size, D gene, J gene, CDR3 protein, CDR3 DNA. D genes are given only for firm matches. Only some rows state a clone size, as once, few, many or a class for expanded clones.

TRBV27	.	.	TRBJ2-7	CASSQLGSNSNIMREQYF	TGTGCCAGCAGTCAGCTGGGATCTAATTCGAACATTATGCGCGAGCAGTACTTC
TRBV27	few	.	TRBJ1-5	CASSIGNGQPQHF	TGTGCCAGCAGTATTGGGAATGGGCAGCCCCAGCATTTT
TRBV6-1	.	TRBD1	TRBJ1-4	CASSVGQRIYNEKLFF	TGTGCCAGCAGTGTGGGACAGAGGATCTATAATGAAAAACTGTTTTTT
TRBV7-9	.	.	TRBJ1-2	CASSLAQPVYGYTF	TGTGCCAGCAGCTTGGCACAGCCCGTTTATGGCTACACCTTC
TRBV10-3	.	TRBD2	TRBJ2-1	CAISEGAGEWNEQFF	TGTGCCATCAGTGAAGGAGCGGGAGAATGGAATGAGCAGTTCTTC
TRBV5-1	.	TRBD2	TRBJ2-1	CASSPGTSGGYNEQFF	TGCGCCAGCAGCCCGGGGACTAGCGGGGGGTACAATGAGCAGTTCTTC
TRBV5-6	once	.	TRBJ1-2	CASSLGAWFGTDYGYTF	TGTGCCAGCAGCTTGGGGGCGTGGTTTGGCACTGACTATGGCTACACCTTC
TRBV7-2	.	.	TRBJ2-7	CASSLVPYEQYF	TGTGCCAGCAGCTTAGTCCCCTACGAGCAGTACTTC
TRBV3-1/TRBV3-2	.	TRBD2	TRBJ2-7	CASSIAGVPEQYF	TGTGCCAGCTCCATAGCGGGAGTCCCCGAGCAGTACTTC
TRBV5-6	.	.	TRBJ1-1	CASSFSGRTEAFF	TGTGCCAGCAGCTTTTCAGGGAGGACTGAAGCTTTCTTT
TRBV19	.	.	TRBJ1-6	CASSEEAAYNSPLHF	TGTGCCAGTAGTGAGGAGGCCGCCTATAATTCACCCCTCCACTTT
TRBV5-4	.	TRBD1	TRBJ1-1	CASSPRGLDTEAFF	TGTGCCAGCAGCCCTAGGGGGCTCGACACTGAAGCTTTCTTT
TRBV5-5	.	.	TRBJ2-2	CASSWGLARVSTGELFF	TGTGCCAGCAGCTGGGGCCTCGCCCGGGTTTCCACCGGGGAGCTGTTTTTT
TRBV4-1	.	TRBD1	TRBJ2-2	CAREVSGTGNTGELFF	TGCGCCAGGGAGGTCTCCGGGACAGGGAACACCGGGGAGCTGTTTTTT
TRBV7-9	.	.	TRBJ1-6	CASSLHAGDNSPLHF	TGTGCCAGCAGCTTACATGCAGGGGACAATTCACCCCTCCACTTT
TRBV6-5	.	.	TRBJ1-4	CASRLANEKLFF	TGTGCCAGCAGGTTGGCTAATGAAAAACTGTTTTTT
TRBV5-1	.	.	TRBJ2-3	CASSPSAGTDTQYF	TGCGCCAGCAGCCCCTCGGCCGGGACAGATACGCAGTATTTT
TRBV7-2	.	.	TRBJ2-5	CASSSTETQYF	TGTGCCAGCAGCTCCACAGAGACCCAGTACTTC
TRBV7-2	.	.	TRBJ2-1	CASSFGVHEQFF	TGTGCCAGCAGCTTCGGCGTCCATGAGCAGTTCTTC
TRBV2	.	.	TRBJ2-2	CASRVFANTGELFF	TGTGCCAGCAGGGTTTTCGCGAACACCGGGGAGCTGTTTTTT
TRBV29-1	.	.	TRBJ2-3	CSGRDTDTQYF	TGCAGCGGCCGGGACACAGATACGCAGTATTTT
TRBV2	.	.	TRBJ1-4	CASRGAGREGEKLFF	TGTGCCAGCAGGGGGGCGGGCAGGGAAGGTGAAAAACTGTTTTTT
TRBV29-1	.	TRBD1	TRBJ2-7	CSVEGDRGAYEQYF	TGCAGCGTTGAAGGGGACAGGGGAGCCTACGAGCAGTACTTC
TRBV5-6	.	.	TRBJ1-2	CASSLGEAGYTF	TGTGCCAGCAGCTTAGGTGAAGCTGGCTACACCTTC
TRBV11-3	.	TRBD1	TRBJ2-1	CASSSPPGTGDNEQFF	TGTGCCAGCAGCTCGCCTCCCGGGACAGGGGATAATGAGCAGTTCTTC
TRBV6-1	.	.	TRBJ1-1	CASSEEVGGGTEAFF	TGTGCCAGCAGTGAAGAGGTGGGGGGTGGAACTGAAGCTTTCTTT
TRBV11-3	.	.	TRBJ2-1	CASSLVYRISYNEQFF	TGTGCCAGCAGCTTGGTGTACAGAATCTCCTACAATGAGCAGTTCTTC
TRBV30	.	.	TRBJ2-1	CAWSAAGLAGEQFF	TGTGCCTGGAGTGCGGCGGGGCTCGCCGGGGAGCAGTTCTTC
TRBV28	.	TRBD1	TRBJ1-2	CASSQGGPYGYTF	TGTGCCAGCAGCCAAGGGGGCCCGTATGGCTACACCTTC
TRBV27	.	.	TRBJ1-5	CASSLSGNQPQHF	TGTGCCAGCAGTTTATCGGGGAATCAGCCCCAGCATTTT
TRBV10-2	.	TRBD2	TRBJ2-3	CASSEGLAGGLWDTQYF	TGCGCCAGCAGTGAGGGGTTAGCGGGAGGCCTATGGGATACGCAGTATTTT
TRBV24-1	few	TRBD2	TRBJ2-1	CATSGASGSFSYNEQFF	TGTGCCACCAGTGGTGCTAGCGGGAGTTTCTCCTACAATGAGCAGTTCTTC
TRBV6-5	.	.	TRBJ1-2	CASSDIYSDGYTF	TGTGCCAGCAGCGACATCTACAGTGATGGCTACACCTTC
TRBV11-1	.	.	TRBJ1-3	CASSLAHGNTIYF	TGTGCCAGCAGCTTAGCCCACGGAAACACCATATATTTT
TRBV2	.	.	TRBJ2-7	CASRRGSYEQYF	TGTGCCAGCAGGAGGGGCAGCTACGAGCAGTACTTC
TRBV9	.	.	TRBJ1-5	CASSDGGSSNQPQHF	TGTGCCAGCAGCGATGGGGGGAGTAGCAATCAGCCCCAGCATTTT
TRBV5-4	.	.	TRBJ2-7	CASSFTPPSSYEQYF	TGTGCCAGCAGCTTCACCCCCCCTAGCTCCTACGAGCAGTACTTC
TRBV5-1	.	TRBD2	TRBJ2-3	CASSLGEGTDTQYF	TGCGCCAGCAGCTTGGGGGAGGGGACAGATACGCAGTATTTT
TRBV5-5	.	.	TRBJ1-1	CASSLFLRWNTEAFF	TGTGCCAGCAGCTTGTTTCTCCGGTGGAACACTGAAGCTTTCTTT
TRBV12-3/TRBV12-4	few	.	TRBJ1-2	CASSLLGYGYTF	TGTGCCAGCAGTTTATTGGGCTATGGCTACACCTTC
TRBV7-2	once	.	TRBJ1-1	CASSAQTGGATEAFF	TGTGCCAGCAGCGCGCAGACCGGCGGTGCCACTGAAGCTTTCTTT
TRBV12-3/TRBV12-4	.	TRBD2	TRBJ2-7	CASSRTSGYEQYF	TGTGCCAGCAGCCGGACTAGCGGCTACGAGCAGTACTTC
TRBV6-5	once	.	TRBJ2-7	CASSYRGGHEQYF	TGTGCCAGCAGTTACCGCGGGGGCCACGAGCAGTACTTC
TRBV4-1	.	.	TRBJ1-3	CASSRLLTPISGNTIYF	TGCGCCAGCAGCCGCTTACTGACACCCATCTCTGGAAACACCATATATTTT
TRBV7-9	.	.	TRBJ1-1	CASSKELPSEAFF	TGTGCCAGCAGCAAGGAGTTACCGTCTGAAGCTTTCTTT
TRBV12-5	.	.	TRBJ2-1	CASGPLTVVSSNEQFF	TGTGCTAGTGGACCACTGACAGTCGTATCTTCTAATGAGCAGTTCTTC
TRBV7-9	.	.	TRBJ2-7	CASSFDYEQYF	TGTGCCAGCAGCTTTGACTACGAGCAGTACTTC
TRBV6-5	.	.	TRBJ2-1	CASSYSGGPLVDEQFF	TGTGCCAGCAGTTACTCTGGAGGGCCACTCGTGGATGAGCAGTTCTTC
TRBV7-3	once	TRBD2	TRBJ2-1	CASSRAGAAYNEQFF	TGTGCCAGCAGCCGAGCGGGAGCAGCCTACAATGAGCAGTTCTTC
TRBV2	.	TRBD1	TRBJ1-4	CASRQPGQGRDELFF	TGTGCCAGCAGACAGCCGGGACAGGGTCGGGATGAACTGTTTTTT
TRBV12-3/TRBV12-4	.	.	TRBJ2-1	CASSQFREQFF	TGTGCCAGCAGCCAATTCAGAGAGCAGTTCTTC
TRBV5-1	.	TRBD2	TRBJ2-3	CASSFGAAGATDTQYF	TGCGCCAGCAGCTTCGGGGCAGCGGGAGCCACAGATACGCAGTATTTT
TRBV5-8	.	.	TRBJ2-2	CASSLYSVGELFF	TGTGCCAGCAGCTTGTATTCCGTCGGGGAGCTGTTTTTT
TRBV5-4	.	.	TRBJ1-2	CASSSLGGNYGYTF	TGTGCCAGCAGCTCCCTGGGGGGTAACTATGGCTACACCTTC
TRBV18	.	TRBD1	TRBJ1-1	CASSYGTGIGTEAFF	TGTGCCAGCTCATATGGGACAGGCATCGGGACTGAAGCTTTCTTT